This TCR beta chain was captured by sequencing in a study of blood T cells in healthy people across ages. It was with a sample-barcoded 5' primer and a J-beta primer mix that a second PCR of roughly 7 to 12 cycles was run. Via MiXCR, TCRdb re-called the 5' RACE reads, giving one row per CDR3 protein. This table holds 600,000 to 850,000 distinct CDR3 sequences, 25% found once. This CDR3 comprises 14 residues. Looked up from germline, CDR1 is SQVTM and CDR2 is ANQGSEA. The J segment lost 4 bases and the V segment lost 7 bases, leaving 7 bases of the junction unmatched. This clonotype was picked up many times. This sample also appeared in a second study, on T cells of mothers and their children. That paper notes: A few healthy Caucasian mothers, along with their six children, served as the donors.

This sequence was found in a boy between 10 and 17 years old in good health. The rearrangement links TRBV29-1 to TRBJ2-5, with TRBD2 identical over 12 bases. The sequencing sample was made of blood. The DNA of the CDR3 is TGCAGCGAATCTAGCGGGGGGGCCGGAGAGACCCAGTACTTC. This sequence encodes CSESSGGAGETQYF.